The clone carrying this T cell receptor (beta chain) has a handful of counts. No antigen is known for it. Germline V gene sequence: CDR1 SNHLY, CDR2 FYNNEI. Germline trimming cut 10 bases from V and 2 bases from J; bases unmatched to any gene: 4. The CDR3 length is 14 residues. The data originate from a study of human T cells and chemical hapten exposure. Looking at the study overall: 0.01% DPC was applied to the upper back in patch tests, which were read at 6 days. Whole-study results and caveats: Relative to control repertoires, expanded TCRs gave rise to significantly more large CDR3 similarity clusters.

Via MiXCR, TCRdb re-called the RACE reads, giving one row per CDR3 protein. The sample has 70,000 or so distinct CDR3 sequences, around 10% seen once. The time point is: patch test 3, about 24 weeks after DPC sensitization. The treatment: therapeutic diphenylcyclopropenone sensitization with weekly scalp DPC. The receptor was derived from a woman aged 45-65 years with alopecia areata. Some clones in this sample may be carry-over from other donors' samples. The V and J genes are TRBV2 and TRBJ2-2; 10 nucleotides align to TRBD1. The source was whole blood, collected in connection with sensitization to the hapten diphenylcyclopropenone (DPC). The CDR3 DNA follows: TGTGCCACGGGACAGGGGTCTAACACCGGGGAGCTGTTTTTT. Residues: CATGQGSNTGELFF.